This T cell receptor (beta chain) was sequenced in a study of CXCR3-negative and CXCR3-positive naive CD8 T cells. Worth noting for this clonotype: What it binds is not known.

All CD8+ T cell subsets were sorted in triplicate at fewer than 350,000 cells each. The CDR3 has 16 amino acids. Germline values: CDR1 MDHEN, CDR2 SYDVKM. TRB cDNA was prepared as libraries by UMI-labeled 5' RACE. TCRdb re-analyzed the 5' RACE reads; it lists each CDR3 protein once, without DNA. The sample has nearly 110,000 distinct CDR3 sequences, and its top ten clones hold more than 0.35%. General observations from the study: Hydrophobicity of TRB CDR3s was greater in CXCR3-positive naive cells than in CXCR3-negative naive cells. The naive subsets expressed comparable surface CD5, and the authors inferred TCR strength from TRB CDR3 properties. The TRBV-TRBJ usage of naive CXCR3-negative and CXCR3-positive cells was similar, but that of memory cells differed.

V usage is TRBV28 and J usage is TRBJ2-1; TCRdb proposes TRBD2, but this gene call is untestable without DNA. The TCR was taken from a human donor in good health. Some clones in this sample may be carry-over from other donors' samples. The sequencing input was naive CXCR3+ CD8+ T cells from blood. The subset: CD45RO-CCR7+CD27+CD95- naive CD8+ T cells expressing CXCR3 (TNR3+). This CDR3 is CASRVGLAGAYNEQFF.